This TCR beta chain was sequenced for a study of blood T cells in healthy people across ages. Overall study findings and caveats: Estimated diversity that came from one million T cells was considered an underestimate. Expanded clonotype changes were possibly confounded by unknown donor CMV status.

At least 5.5 micrograms of total RNA were extracted per sample. About this clonotype: The antigen is undetermined.

Alongside a J-beta primer mix, a sample-barcoded 5' primer served in a second PCR lasting 7 to 11 cycles. A 12-random-nucleotide template-switch adaptor tagged each cDNA molecule. TCRdb fed the 5' RACE reads into MiXCR, producing one record per CDR3 protein. The sample has 1.8 million or so distinct CDR3 sequences, around 42% seen once. Germline CDR1 is DFQATT and CDR2 is SNEGSKA (reference sequence). The CDR3 consists of 15 residues. The V and J ends lost 0 bases and 5 bases, in that order; junction bases with no gene match: 7. This sequence joins TRBV20-1 and TRBJ1-1, with TRBD1 matching 9 bases. Sequences were obtained from blood. This receptor was taken from a human donor in good health. The chain's CDR3 is CSARDGGQGRTEAFF. Written as DNA, the CDR3 is TGCAGTGCTAGAGATGGGGGACAGGGAAGGACTGAAGCTTTCTTT.